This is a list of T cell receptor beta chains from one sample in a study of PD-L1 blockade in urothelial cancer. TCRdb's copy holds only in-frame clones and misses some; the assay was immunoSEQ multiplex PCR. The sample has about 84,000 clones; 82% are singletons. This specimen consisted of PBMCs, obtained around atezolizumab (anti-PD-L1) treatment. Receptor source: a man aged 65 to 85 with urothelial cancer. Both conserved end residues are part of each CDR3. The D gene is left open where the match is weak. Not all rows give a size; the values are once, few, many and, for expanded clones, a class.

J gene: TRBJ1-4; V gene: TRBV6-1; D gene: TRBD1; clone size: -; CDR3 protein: CASTNRGLNEKLFF; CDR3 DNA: TGTGCCAGCACCAACAGGGGGCTGAATGAAAAACTGTTTTTT
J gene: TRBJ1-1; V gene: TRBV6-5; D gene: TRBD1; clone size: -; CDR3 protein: CASSAQGVEAFF; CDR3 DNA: TGTGCCAGCAGTGCACAGGGGGTGGAAGCTTTCTTT
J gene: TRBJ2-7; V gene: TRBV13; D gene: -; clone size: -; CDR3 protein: CASSPRDSVHEQYF; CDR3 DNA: TGTGCCAGCAGCCCCCGGGATAGCGTCCACGAGCAGTACTTC
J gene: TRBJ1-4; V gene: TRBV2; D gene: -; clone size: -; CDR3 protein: CASSVGGATNEKLFF; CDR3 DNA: TGTGCCAGCAGTGTCGGGGGGGCAACTAATGAAAAACTGTTTTTT
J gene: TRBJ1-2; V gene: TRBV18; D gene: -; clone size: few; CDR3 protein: CASSQGNLGGYTF; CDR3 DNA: TGTGCCAGCTCACAGGGGAATCTTGGTGGCTACACCTTC
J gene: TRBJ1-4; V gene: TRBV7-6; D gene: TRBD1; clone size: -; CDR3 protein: CASSPGTGANEKLFF; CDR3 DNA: TGTGCCAGCAGCCCAGGGACAGGGGCTAATGAAAAACTGTTTTTT
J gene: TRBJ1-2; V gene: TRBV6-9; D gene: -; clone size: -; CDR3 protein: CASSDPTGSGYTF; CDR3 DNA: TGTGCCAGCAGTGATCCGACAGGTTCTGGCTACACCTTC
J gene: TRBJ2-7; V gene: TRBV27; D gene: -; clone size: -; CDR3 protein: CASSSLGPEQYF; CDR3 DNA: TGTGCCAGCAGTTCCCTGGGGCCCGAGCAGTACTTC
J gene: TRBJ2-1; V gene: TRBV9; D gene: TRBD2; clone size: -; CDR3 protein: CASSRSGLAGLNEQFF; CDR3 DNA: TGTGCCAGCAGCCGTTCGGGACTAGCGGGCCTAAATGAGCAGTTCTTC
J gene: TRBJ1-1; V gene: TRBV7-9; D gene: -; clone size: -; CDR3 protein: CASSLGQGLNTEAFF; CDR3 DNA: TGTGCCAGCAGCTTAGGGCAGGGCCTGAACACTGAAGCTTTCTTT
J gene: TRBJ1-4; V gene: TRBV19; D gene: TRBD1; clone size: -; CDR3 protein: CASTDRALPSNEKLFF; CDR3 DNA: TGTGCCAGTACCGACAGGGCGCTCCCCTCAAATGAAAAACTGTTTTTT
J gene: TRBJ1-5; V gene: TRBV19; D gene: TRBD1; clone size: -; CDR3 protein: CASSAAGGSNQPQHF; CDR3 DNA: TGTGCCAGTAGTGCGGCAGGGGGTAGCAATCAGCCCCAGCATTTT
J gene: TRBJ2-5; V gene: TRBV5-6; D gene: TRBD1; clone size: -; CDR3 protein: CASSTHRGRGETQYF; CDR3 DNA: TGTGCCAGCAGCACCCACAGGGGGCGCGGGGAGACCCAGTACTTC
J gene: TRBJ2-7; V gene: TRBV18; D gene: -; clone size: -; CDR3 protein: CASSPGAEGYDEQYF; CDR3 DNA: TGTGCCAGCTCACCCGGTGCGGAGGGATACGACGAGCAGTACTTC
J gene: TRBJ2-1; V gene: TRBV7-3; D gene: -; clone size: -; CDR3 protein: CASSSQGGEQFF; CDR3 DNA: TGTGCCAGCAGCTCGCAGGGGGGTGAGCAGTTCTTC
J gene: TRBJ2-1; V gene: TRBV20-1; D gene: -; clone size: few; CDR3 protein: CSARPQGGEFF; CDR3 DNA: TGCAGTGCTAGACCACAGGGTGGGGAGTTCTTC
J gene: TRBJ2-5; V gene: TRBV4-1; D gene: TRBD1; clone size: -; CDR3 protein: CASSPPGTGRETQYF; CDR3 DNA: TGCGCCAGCAGCCCCCCCGGGACAGGGAGGGAGACCCAGTACTTC
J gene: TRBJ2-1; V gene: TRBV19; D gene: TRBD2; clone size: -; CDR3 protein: CASRRLAGRDNEQFF; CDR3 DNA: TGTGCCAGTAGGCGACTAGCGGGAAGGGATAATGAGCAGTTCTTC
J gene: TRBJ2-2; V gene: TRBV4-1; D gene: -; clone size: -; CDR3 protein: CASSQGGLGNTGELFF; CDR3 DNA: TGCGCCAGCAGCCAAGGAGGACTCGGGAACACCGGGGAGCTGTTTTTT
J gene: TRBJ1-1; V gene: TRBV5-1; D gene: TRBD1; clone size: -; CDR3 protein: CASSPGTGGEGNTEAFF; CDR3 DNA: TGCGCCAGCAGCCCCGGGACAGGAGGGGAGGGGAACACTGAAGCTTTCTTT
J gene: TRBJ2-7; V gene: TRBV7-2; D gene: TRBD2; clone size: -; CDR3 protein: CASSLIAGESYEQYF; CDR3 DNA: TGTGCCAGCAGCTTAATAGCGGGAGAATCCTACGAGCAGTACTTC
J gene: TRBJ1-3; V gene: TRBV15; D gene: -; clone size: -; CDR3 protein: CATSRDRVGGNTIYF; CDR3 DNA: TGTGCCACCAGCAGAGATCGGGTAGGAGGAAACACCATATATTTT
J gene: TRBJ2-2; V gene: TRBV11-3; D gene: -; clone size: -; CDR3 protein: CASSLAGYTGELFF; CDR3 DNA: TGTGCCAGCAGCTTAGCGGGGTACACCGGGGAGCTGTTTTTT
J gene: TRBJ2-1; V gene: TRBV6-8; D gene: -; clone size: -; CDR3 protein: CASSYLGPHYNEQFF; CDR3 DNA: TGTGCCAGCAGTTACCTGGGCCCACACTACAATGAGCAGTTCTTC
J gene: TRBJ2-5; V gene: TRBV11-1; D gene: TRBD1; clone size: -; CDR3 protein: CASSPTGYGETQYF; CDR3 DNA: TGTGCCAGCAGCCCGACAGGGTACGGGGAGACCCAGTACTTC
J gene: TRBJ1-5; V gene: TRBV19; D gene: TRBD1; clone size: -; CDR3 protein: CATLDRGSNQPQHF; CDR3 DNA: TGTGCCACCCTAGACAGGGGAAGCAATCAGCCCCAGCATTTT
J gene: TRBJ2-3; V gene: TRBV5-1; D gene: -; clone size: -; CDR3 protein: CASSLATTTDTQYF; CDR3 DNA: TGCGCCAGCAGCTTGGCAACTACCACAGATACGCAGTATTTT
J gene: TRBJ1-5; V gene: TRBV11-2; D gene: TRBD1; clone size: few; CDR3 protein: CASSWGQGIGPQHF; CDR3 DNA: TGTGCCAGCAGCTGGGGACAGGGGATAGGGCCCCAGCATTTT